The clone carrying this T cell receptor (beta chain) was seen ten or more times. This CDR3 comprises 16 residues. Germline loops: CDR1 SGHRS, CDR2 YFSETQ. Trimming removed 0 bases at V and 7 bases at J, with 17 bases between. Several immunoSEQ 96-well plates shared each subset's DNA, each plate a replicate. Produced via immunoSEQ multiplex PCR; TCRdb's table is partial and in-frame only. The sample lists over a million clones, around 82% seen once, with 0.55% to 0.7% in the top ten. The sample belongs to a study of shared clonotypes between healthy human individuals. Sequenced: memory CD4+ T cells from PBMCs. Subset specified: CD45RA-negative fraction. This receptor was identified in a man younger than 35 in good health. Some clones in this sample may be carry-over from other donors' samples. The J gene is TRBJ2-1, the V gene TRBV5-1; either TRBD1 or TRBD2 may fit D (5 bases each). CDR3 DNA: TGCGCCAGCAGCTTGGCCGGGACGGTGGGGATGAATGAGCAGTTCTTC. Amino acid sequence: CASSLAGTVGMNEQFF.